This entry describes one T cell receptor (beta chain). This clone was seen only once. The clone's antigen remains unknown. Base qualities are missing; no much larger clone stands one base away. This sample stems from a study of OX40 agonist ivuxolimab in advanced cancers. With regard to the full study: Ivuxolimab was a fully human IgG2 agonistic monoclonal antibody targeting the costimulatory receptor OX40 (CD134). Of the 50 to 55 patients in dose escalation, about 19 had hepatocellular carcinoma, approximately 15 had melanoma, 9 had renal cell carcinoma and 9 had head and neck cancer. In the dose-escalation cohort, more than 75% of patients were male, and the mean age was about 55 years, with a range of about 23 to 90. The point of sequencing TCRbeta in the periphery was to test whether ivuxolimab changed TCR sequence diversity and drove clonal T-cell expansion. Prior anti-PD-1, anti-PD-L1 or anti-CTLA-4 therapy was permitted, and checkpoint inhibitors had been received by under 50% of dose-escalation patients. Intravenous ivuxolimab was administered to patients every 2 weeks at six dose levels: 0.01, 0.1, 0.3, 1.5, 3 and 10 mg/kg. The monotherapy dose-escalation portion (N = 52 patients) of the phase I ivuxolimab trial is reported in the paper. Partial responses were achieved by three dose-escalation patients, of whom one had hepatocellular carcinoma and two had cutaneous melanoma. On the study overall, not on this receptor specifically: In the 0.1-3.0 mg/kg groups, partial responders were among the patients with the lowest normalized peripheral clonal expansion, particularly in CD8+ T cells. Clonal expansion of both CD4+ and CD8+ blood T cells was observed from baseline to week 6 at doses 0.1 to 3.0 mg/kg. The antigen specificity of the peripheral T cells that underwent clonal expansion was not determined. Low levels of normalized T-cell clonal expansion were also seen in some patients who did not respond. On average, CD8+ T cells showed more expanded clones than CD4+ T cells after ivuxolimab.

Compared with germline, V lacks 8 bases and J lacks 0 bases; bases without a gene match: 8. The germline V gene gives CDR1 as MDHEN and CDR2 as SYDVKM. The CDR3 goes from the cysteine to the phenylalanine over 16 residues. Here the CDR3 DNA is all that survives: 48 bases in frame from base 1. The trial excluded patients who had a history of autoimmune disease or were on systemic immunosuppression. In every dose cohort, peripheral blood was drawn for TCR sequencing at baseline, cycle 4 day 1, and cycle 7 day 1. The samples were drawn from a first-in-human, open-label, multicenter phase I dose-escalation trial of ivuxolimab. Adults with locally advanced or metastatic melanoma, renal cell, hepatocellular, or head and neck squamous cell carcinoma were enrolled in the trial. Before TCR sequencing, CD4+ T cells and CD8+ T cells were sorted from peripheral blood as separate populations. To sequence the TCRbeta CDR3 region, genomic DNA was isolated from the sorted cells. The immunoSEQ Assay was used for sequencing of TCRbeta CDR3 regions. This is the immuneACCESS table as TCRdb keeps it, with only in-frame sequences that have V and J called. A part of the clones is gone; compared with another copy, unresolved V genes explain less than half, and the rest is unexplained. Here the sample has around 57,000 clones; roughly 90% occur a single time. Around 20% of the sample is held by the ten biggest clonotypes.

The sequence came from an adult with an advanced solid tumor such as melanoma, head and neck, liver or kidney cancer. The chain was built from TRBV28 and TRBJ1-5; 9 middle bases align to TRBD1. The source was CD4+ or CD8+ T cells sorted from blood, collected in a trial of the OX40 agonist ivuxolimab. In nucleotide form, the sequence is TGTGCCAGCCGAAGAAACAGGGGGCCTAGCAATCAGCCCCAGCATTTT. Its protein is CASRRNRGPSNQPQHF. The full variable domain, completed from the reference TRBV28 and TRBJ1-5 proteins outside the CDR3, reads DVKVTQSSRYLVKRTGEKVFLECVQDMDHENMFWYRQDPGLGLRLIYFSYDVKMKEKGDIPEGYSVSREKKERFSLILESASTNQTSMYLCASRRNRGPSNQPQHFGDGTRLSIL.